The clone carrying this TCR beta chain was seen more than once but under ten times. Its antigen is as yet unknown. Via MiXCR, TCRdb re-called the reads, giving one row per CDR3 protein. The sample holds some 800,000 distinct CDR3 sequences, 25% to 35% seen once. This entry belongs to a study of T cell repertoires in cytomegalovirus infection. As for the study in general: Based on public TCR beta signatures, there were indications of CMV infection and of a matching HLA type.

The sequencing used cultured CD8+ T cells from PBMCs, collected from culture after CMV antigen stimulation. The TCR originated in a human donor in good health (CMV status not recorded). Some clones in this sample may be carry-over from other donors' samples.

Here the CDR3 DNA reads TGTGCCAGCAGTTTCCGTGTTGGCGATGGCTACACCTTC. It is translated as CASSFRVGDGYTF. V gene TRBV12-3 or TRBV12-4 combines with J gene TRBJ1-2; no firm D call. Trimming removed 3 bases from V and 6 bases from J, with 11 bases in between. The CDR3 runs to 13 residues.